Listed below are T cell receptor beta chains from one sample, sequenced in a study of blood T cell repertoires in COVID-19. This table comes from immunoSEQ multiplex PCR, and its TCRdb copy is limited to in-frame clones, with some not included. The sample gives 250,000 to 350,000 clones, around 88% of which show up once; roughly 6.2% is in the top ten. Sequencing input: PBMCs or T cells enriched from blood (not recorded which). The receptors derive from a woman aged 40 to 50 who had recovered from COVID-19. Both conserved end residues are part of each CDR3. A D gene is named only where the DNA matches it firmly. Rows give clone size only sometimes, using once, few, many, or a class for an expanded clone.

v_gene: TRBV12-3/TRBV12-4
abundance: NA
d_gene: NA
j_gene: TRBJ1-1
CDR3nt: TGTGCCAGCAGACGGCGGGTTAGCACTGAAGCTTTCTTT
CDR3aa: CASRRRVSTEAFF

v_gene: TRBV2
abundance: NA
d_gene: NA
j_gene: TRBJ1-1
CDR3nt: TGTGCCAGCACTCCCAGGGCCAGGGTTAACACTGAAGCTTTCTTT
CDR3aa: CASTPRARVNTEAFF

v_gene: TRBV28
abundance: once
d_gene: TRBD2
j_gene: TRBJ2-3
CDR3nt: TGTGCCAGCCGACTAGCGGGGGTCACAGATACGCAGTATTTT
CDR3aa: CASRLAGVTDTQYF

v_gene: TRBV25-1
abundance: NA
d_gene: NA
j_gene: TRBJ1-1
CDR3nt: TGTGCCAGCAGTGCCGGACTTATGAACACTGAAGCTTTCTTT
CDR3aa: CASSAGLMNTEAFF

v_gene: TRBV6-5
abundance: NA
d_gene: NA
j_gene: TRBJ1-4
CDR3nt: TGTGCCAGCAGCCCCCAGGCCCCCGGGGGTGAAAAACTGTTTTTT
CDR3aa: CASSPQAPGGEKLFF

v_gene: TRBV5-1
abundance: NA
d_gene: NA
j_gene: TRBJ1-3
CDR3nt: TGCGCCAGCAGCTTGTACCCGGAGTTCTCTGGAAACACCATATATTTT
CDR3aa: CASSLYPEFSGNTIYF

v_gene: TRBV5-1
abundance: NA
d_gene: TRBD2
j_gene: TRBJ2-3
CDR3nt: TGCGCCAGCAGCGTTAGCGGGAGCGGGGATACGCAGTATTTT
CDR3aa: CASSVSGSGDTQYF

v_gene: TRBV20-1
abundance: NA
d_gene: TRBD2
j_gene: TRBJ2-2
CDR3nt: TGCAGTGCTAGTCTAGCGGCGAACACCGGGGAGCTGTTTTTT
CDR3aa: CSASLAANTGELFF

v_gene: TRBV7-6
abundance: NA
d_gene: NA
j_gene: TRBJ2-2
CDR3nt: TGTGCCAGCAGCTCGAGACAGCACACCGGGGAGCTGTTTTTT
CDR3aa: CASSSRQHTGELFF

v_gene: TRBV5-4
abundance: NA
d_gene: TRBD2
j_gene: TRBJ2-2
CDR3nt: TGTGCCAGCAGCTTGGCGCGGAGCGGGAGGAACACCGGGGAGCTGTTTTTT
CDR3aa: CASSLARSGRNTGELFF

v_gene: TRBV15
abundance: NA
d_gene: TRBD1
j_gene: TRBJ1-5
CDR3nt: TGTGCCACCAGCAGACAAAAGACAGGGCGGCCCCAGCATTTT
CDR3aa: CATSRQKTGRPQHF

v_gene: TRBV7-2
abundance: NA
d_gene: TRBD2
j_gene: TRBJ2-5
CDR3nt: TGTGCCAGCAGCTCTACTAGCGGGATTGGGGGAGAGACCCAGTACTTC
CDR3aa: CASSSTSGIGGETQYF

v_gene: TRBV6-5
abundance: once
d_gene: NA
j_gene: TRBJ2-3
CDR3nt: TGTGCCAGCGTACGTTTTGCGGGTAACACAGATACGCAGTATTTT
CDR3aa: CASVRFAGNTDTQYF

v_gene: TRBV14
abundance: NA
d_gene: NA
j_gene: TRBJ2-5
CDR3nt: TGTGCCAGCGGACGGACTTCGGCAGAGACCCAGTACTTC
CDR3aa: CASGRTSAETQYF

v_gene: TRBV18
abundance: NA
d_gene: TRBD1
j_gene: TRBJ2-6
CDR3nt: TGTGCCAGCTCACCCGGACAGGGAGGATCCTCTGGGGCCAACGTCCTGACTTTC
CDR3aa: CASSPGQGGSSGANVLTF

v_gene: TRBV3-1/TRBV3-2
abundance: NA
d_gene: NA
j_gene: TRBJ2-7
CDR3nt: TGTGCCAGCAGCCAAGAAAGCCACGAGCAGTACTTC
CDR3aa: CASSQESHEQYF

v_gene: TRBV4-2
abundance: NA
d_gene: TRBD2
j_gene: TRBJ2-7
CDR3nt: TGTGCCAGCAGCCCGGCGGCTAGCGGGCTCTTGGAGCAGTACTTC
CDR3aa: CASSPAASGLLEQYF

v_gene: TRBV5-1
abundance: NA
d_gene: NA
j_gene: TRBJ2-1
CDR3nt: TGCGCCAGCAGCTTGGAGGACAGCTACAATGAGCAGTTCTTC
CDR3aa: CASSLEDSYNEQFF

v_gene: TRBV6-2/TRBV6-3
abundance: NA
d_gene: TRBD2
j_gene: TRBJ2-5
CDR3nt: TGTGCCAGCAGCGGACTAGGAGAGACCCAGTACTTC
CDR3aa: CASSGLGETQYF

v_gene: TRBV27
abundance: NA
d_gene: TRBD2
j_gene: TRBJ2-7
CDR3nt: TGTGCCAGCAGTCCTTGGGGACTAGCGGGAGTCGAGCAGTACTTC
CDR3aa: CASSPWGLAGVEQYF

v_gene: TRBV28
abundance: few
d_gene: TRBD2
j_gene: TRBJ2-7
CDR3nt: TGTGCCAGCAGTTTCGGGGTGACTAGCCATGCCTACGAGCAGTACTTC
CDR3aa: CASSFGVTSHAYEQYF

v_gene: TRBV5-1
abundance: NA
d_gene: NA
j_gene: TRBJ1-6
CDR3nt: TGCGCCAGCAGCCCGTGGGGCGGAGCGAGCTCCTATAATTCACCCCTCCACTTT
CDR3aa: CASSPWGGASSYNSPLHF

v_gene: TRBV28
abundance: NA
d_gene: NA
j_gene: TRBJ2-3
CDR3nt: TGTGCCAGCGCACTGCGCCGAGCGCGTAGCACAGATACGCAGTATTTT
CDR3aa: CASALRRARSTDTQYF

v_gene: TRBV10-1
abundance: NA
d_gene: TRBD1
j_gene: TRBJ2-7
CDR3nt: TGCGCCAGCAGTGGCCCGGGACAGGGGCCCGCCGAGCAGTACTTC
CDR3aa: CASSGPGQGPAEQYF

v_gene: TRBV25-1
abundance: NA
d_gene: TRBD1
j_gene: TRBJ1-6
CDR3nt: TGTGCCAGCAGTGAAGAAGGGGGCTACTGGGCTAATTCACCCCTCCACTTT
CDR3aa: CASSEEGGYWANSPLHF

v_gene: TRBV2
abundance: NA
d_gene: TRBD1
j_gene: TRBJ1-5
CDR3nt: TGTGCCAGCAGAGGACAGGGGGTCGAGCCCCAGCATTTT
CDR3aa: CASRGQGVEPQHF

v_gene: TRBV7-2
abundance: NA
d_gene: TRBD1
j_gene: TRBJ1-1
CDR3nt: TGTGCCAGCAGCTGGGAGACAGGGATAATGAACACTGAAGCTTTCTTT
CDR3aa: CASSWETGIMNTEAFF

v_gene: TRBV29-1
abundance: NA
d_gene: TRBD1
j_gene: TRBJ2-2
CDR3nt: TGCAGCGTTGATTCAGGGGGCGCGACCGGGGAGCTGTTTTTT
CDR3aa: CSVDSGGATGELFF

v_gene: TRBV28
abundance: NA
d_gene: NA
j_gene: TRBJ1-2
CDR3nt: TGTGCCAGCACCCCTCAGGGGTACGACTATGGCTACACCTTC
CDR3aa: CASTPQGYDYGYTF

v_gene: TRBV4-3
abundance: once
d_gene: TRBD1
j_gene: TRBJ2-1
CDR3nt: TGCGCCAGCAGCCAAGATTACCAGGACAGGGAGCCCTACTGGGGGAATGAGCAGTTCTTC
CDR3aa: CASSQDYQDREPYWGNEQFF

v_gene: TRBV27
abundance: NA
d_gene: TRBD2
j_gene: TRBJ2-1
CDR3nt: TGTGCCAGCAGCCCAGACAGGACCGGGACTAGCGGGCTCTATGAGCAGTTCTTC
CDR3aa: CASSPDRTGTSGLYEQFF

v_gene: TRBV10-1
abundance: NA
d_gene: NA
j_gene: TRBJ2-1
CDR3nt: TGCGCCAGCATTCGGACTTCCCCTATTCCGATCAATGAGCAGTTCTTC
CDR3aa: CASIRTSPIPINEQFF

v_gene: TRBV7-3
abundance: NA
d_gene: TRBD2
j_gene: TRBJ2-7
CDR3nt: TGTGCCAGCAGCTTTCACACAGACAGGACTAGCTACTACGAGCAGTACTTC
CDR3aa: CASSFHTDRTSYYEQYF

v_gene: TRBV28
abundance: NA
d_gene: TRBD1
j_gene: TRBJ2-7
CDR3nt: TGTGCCAGCAGTTCGACAGGGTCGGCCTACGAGCAGTACTTC
CDR3aa: CASSSTGSAYEQYF

v_gene: TRBV4-1
abundance: NA
d_gene: TRBD1
j_gene: TRBJ2-7
CDR3nt: TGCGCCAGCAGCCACGCTGGACAGGGTTTCTACGAGCAGTACTTC
CDR3aa: CASSHAGQGFYEQYF

v_gene: TRBV15
abundance: NA
d_gene: NA
j_gene: TRBJ2-2
CDR3nt: TGTGCCACCAGCAGAGAATACTCGAGTTTCGAGGTGACCGGGGAGCTGTTTTTT
CDR3aa: CATSREYSSFEVTGELFF

v_gene: TRBV11-1
abundance: NA
d_gene: TRBD1
j_gene: TRBJ2-7
CDR3nt: TGTGCCAGCAGCCCCGGGACAGGGGGCAGGTACGAGCAGTACTTC
CDR3aa: CASSPGTGGRYEQYF

v_gene: TRBV3-1/TRBV3-2
abundance: NA
d_gene: TRBD2
j_gene: TRBJ2-5
CDR3nt: TGTGCCAGCAGCCAAATACCGGGAGGCTCCTCCCAAGAGACCCAGTACTTC
CDR3aa: CASSQIPGGSSQETQYF

v_gene: TRBV27
abundance: many
d_gene: NA
j_gene: TRBJ1-4
CDR3nt: TGTGCCAGCAGTTACGGGCAGGAGGGTGAAAAACTGTTTTTT
CDR3aa: CASSYGQEGEKLFF

v_gene: TRBV6-5
abundance: NA
d_gene: NA
j_gene: TRBJ2-2
CDR3nt: TGTGCCAGCAGTTATACCGGGACAACCGGGGAGCTGTTTTTT
CDR3aa: CASSYTGTTGELFF

v_gene: TRBV21-1
abundance: NA
d_gene: NA
j_gene: TRBJ1-4
CDR3nt: TGTGCCAGCAACCCGACAGGGCTGGCGGCAACTAATGAAAAACTGTTTTTT
CDR3aa: CASNPTGLAATNEKLFF

v_gene: TRBV27
abundance: NA
d_gene: NA
j_gene: TRBJ2-7
CDR3nt: TGTGCCAGCAGTTTAAGGATCGGGGGCTACGAGCAGTACTTC
CDR3aa: CASSLRIGGYEQYF

v_gene: TRBV6-1
abundance: NA
d_gene: NA
j_gene: TRBJ1-6
CDR3nt: TGTGCCAGCAGTGAAAGGGGTGATTCACCCCTCCACTTT
CDR3aa: CASSERGDSPLHF

v_gene: TRBV10-3
abundance: NA
d_gene: NA
j_gene: TRBJ2-2
CDR3nt: TGTGCCATCAGTGAGTCAGGGGTCGCCACCGGGGAGCTGTTTTTT
CDR3aa: CAISESGVATGELFF

v_gene: TRBV7-2
abundance: NA
d_gene: TRBD1
j_gene: TRBJ2-1
CDR3nt: TGTGCCAGCAGCTTAAGCCCGGACAGGGGCCCCGTAAATGAGCAGTTCTTC
CDR3aa: CASSLSPDRGPVNEQFF

v_gene: TRBV20-1
abundance: NA
d_gene: NA
j_gene: TRBJ2-7
CDR3nt: TGCAGTGCTAGAATAGCCTACGAGCAGTACTTC
CDR3aa: CSARIAYEQYF

v_gene: TRBV7-9
abundance: NA
d_gene: TRBD2
j_gene: TRBJ2-2
CDR3nt: TGTGCCAGCAGCTTAGCCCTAGCGGGAACGGCGAACACCGGGGAGCTGTTTTTT
CDR3aa: CASSLALAGTANTGELFF

v_gene: TRBV20-1
abundance: NA
d_gene: TRBD2
j_gene: TRBJ2-4
CDR3nt: TGCAGTGCTAGTAGCGGGAGAGGGGACATTCAGTACTTC
CDR3aa: CSASSGRGDIQYF

v_gene: TRBV28
abundance: once
d_gene: NA
j_gene: TRBJ2-5
CDR3nt: TGTGCCAGCAGTCACACCTCAGGGGGGACGGGGACCCAGTACTTC
CDR3aa: CASSHTSGGTGTQYF

v_gene: TRBV7-3
abundance: NA
d_gene: TRBD2
j_gene: TRBJ2-1
CDR3nt: TGTGCCAGCAGCTTAACTCCAGCGGGAGGGAATGAGCAGTTCTTC
CDR3aa: CASSLTPAGGNEQFF